The rows below give T cell receptor beta chains drawn from one sample of a study of T cells in Graves' hyperthyroidism and ophthalmopathy. TCRdb reprocessed the multiplex PCR reads via MiXCR and lists one record per CDR3 protein. The data contain hundreds of thousands of distinct CDR3 sequences, roughly 17% of them singletons. The sequencing sample was made of blood. Source of these receptors: a woman in her twenties or thirties with Graves' hyperthyroidism. CDR3s include the opening cysteine and the closing phenylalanine or tryptophan. A D gene is named only where the DNA matches it firmly. Expanded clones get a size class; other rows say once, few or many, or leave the size out.

TGTGCCAGCGGGCCCCCGGGAGCTTTCTTT CASGPPGAFF TRBJ1-1 many . TRBV12-3/TRBV12-4
TGTGCCAGCAGTCCTTGGGGGAGGTTGGTGGTGGACACTGAAGCTTTCTTT CASSPWGRLVVDTEAFF TRBJ1-1 . . TRBV28
TGTGCCAGCAGCTCCGGGACTACCTTCTCCTACGAGCAGTACTTC CASSSGTTFSYEQYF TRBJ2-7 many TRBD2 TRBV6-2/TRBV6-3
TGCAGTGCTAGTCCTTGGGACAGGGGTACTGAAGCTTTCTTT CSASPWDRGTEAFF TRBJ1-1 many TRBD1 TRBV20-1
TGTGCCAGCAGCCCAGGCGGGGGAGAGACCCAGTACTTC CASSPGGGETQYF TRBJ2-5 many TRBD2 TRBV7-3
TGCAGTGCTAGAGATTCAGGGCAGTATCTCTCTGGGGCCAACGTCCTGACTTTC CSARDSGQYLSGANVLTF TRBJ2-6 . . TRBV20-1
TGTGCCAGTAGTCGAGGCGAGAGCTCTGGAAACACCATATATTTT CASSRGESSGNTIYF TRBJ1-3 many . TRBV19
TGTGCCAGCAGTGCCCTCACGCGGGGTACGGGCGAGCAGTACTTC CASSALTRGTGEQYF TRBJ2-7 many . TRBV28
TGTGCCACCAGCCCTTCCCGTGGTCGATGGGGCAATGAGCAGTTCTTC CATSPSRGRWGNEQFF TRBJ2-1 many . TRBV15
TGTGCCAGCAGCCAAGCGGGTACGAACACCGGGGAGCTGTTTTTT CASSQAGTNTGELFF TRBJ2-2 . . TRBV11-3
TGTGCCAGCAGCGACCAAGGGGGGCCGGGCACAGATACGCAGTATTTT CASSDQGGPGTDTQYF TRBJ2-3 few . TRBV11-3
TGTGCCAGCAGTCCAGGGGGCGACCCGGACGAGCAGTACTTC CASSPGGDPDEQYF TRBJ2-7 many TRBD1 TRBV28
TGTGCCAGCAGCAATCCCGTCGGCGGGAGGGCCCGACGACCTACCGGGGAGCTGTTTTTT CASSNPVGGRARRPTGELFF TRBJ2-2 . TRBD2 TRBV7-9
TGTGCCAGCAGCGACGGCCCGGGACAGGGGGCAAATGAGCAGTTCTTC CASSDGPGQGANEQFF TRBJ2-1 . TRBD1 TRBV5-1
TGTGCCAGCAGCTTAACTGGGGGTTCGAGTGGCTACACCTTC CASSLTGGSSGYTF TRBJ1-2 many . TRBV7-2
TGTGCCAGCAGCCAAGAGCGTGTCGGTGGGAACACTGAAGCTTTCTTT CASSQERVGGNTEAFF TRBJ1-1 many . TRBV3-1
TGTGCCAGCAGTTACTGGGGGGAAGAGACCCAGTACTTC CASSYWGEETQYF TRBJ2-5 many . TRBV6-6
TGTGCCAGCAGCCACAGCAACTATGGCTACACCTTC CASSHSNYGYTF TRBJ1-2 few . TRBV6-1
TGTGCCAGCACGCGAGGGACCGAAGTGGATACGCAGTATTTT CASTRGTEVDTQYF TRBJ2-3 many . TRBV2